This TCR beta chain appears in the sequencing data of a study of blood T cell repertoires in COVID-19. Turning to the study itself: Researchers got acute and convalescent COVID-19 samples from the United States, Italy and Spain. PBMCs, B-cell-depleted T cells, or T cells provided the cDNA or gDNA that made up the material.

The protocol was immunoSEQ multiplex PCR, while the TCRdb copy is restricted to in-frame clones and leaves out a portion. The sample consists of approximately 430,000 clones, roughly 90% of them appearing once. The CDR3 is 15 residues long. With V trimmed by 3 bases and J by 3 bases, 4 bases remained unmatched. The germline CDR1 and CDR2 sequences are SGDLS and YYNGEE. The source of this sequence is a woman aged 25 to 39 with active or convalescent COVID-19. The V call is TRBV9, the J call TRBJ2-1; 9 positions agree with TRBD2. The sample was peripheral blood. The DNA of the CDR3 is TGTGCCAGCAGCGGACTAGCGGACGTCTACAATGAGCAGTTCTTC. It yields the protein CASSGLADVYNEQFF.